This TCR beta chain emerged from a study of cytotoxic CD8 clonotypes in ibrutinib-treated CLL listed by TCRdb under 2021. Regarding the complete study: In this cohort, approximately 15 patients were treatment-naive and about a dozen were relapsed/refractory, while roughly 17 had unmutated IGHV. Responses were partial in 24 patients and complete in 2; after median around 65 months follow-up, around 14 stayed in remission and 12 progressed. The response samples were drawn at a median of 12 months into treatment, with a range of about 6 to 40 months. On average, each sample had a few hundred thousand productive templates and under 95,000 productive rearrangements. Of the 90 or so people in the trial, roughly 27 had longitudinal samples available. Cryopreserved peripheral blood mononuclear cells were collected before treatment, at response, and at either disease progression or sustained remission. All remission and progressive disease samples were collected while patients were still receiving ibrutinib.

In the paper's terms, the time point label means: about 11 months on ibrutinib. Roughly 2 micrograms of genomic DNA were extracted from cryopreserved PBMCs for TCR beta library preparation. Longitudinal blood samples from CLL patients receiving ibrutinib monotherapy were subjected to high-throughput TCR beta sequencing. The patients took part in an open-label, single-center phase 2 trial of ibrutinib monotherapy. Study-level results and caveats: At ibrutinib response clonality went up, during sustained remission it held steady, and at progression it dropped back toward baseline. At baseline, clonality was higher than in age-matched healthy donors and showed a strong correlation with circulating CD8+ T-cell counts. Public clonotypes were found to be uncommon and were observed to contract or remain stable during treatment; the increase in clonality was shown to reflect expansion of private clonotypes at ibrutinib response. Sustained-remission and progressing patients did not have matched sampling times, and lymph node repertoires were not examined.

In the case of this clone: Its antigen remains unidentified. The input lacks base qualities; no much larger clone sits a single base away.

The goal of deep resolution MiSeq sequencing was a depth between 1 in 1 million and 1 in 200,000 T cells, and coverage averaged 10x per clonotype. The immunoSEQ hsTCRB Kit was used to generate the TCR beta libraries. In the original analysis: ImmunoSEQ Data Assistant and ImmunoSEQ Analyzer were used for data analysis, and V, D and J genes were assigned according to IMGT definitions. Clonality, which ranges from 0 to 1, was calculated by subtracting the normalized Shannon entropy of productive rearrangement frequencies from one. Only overrepresented clonotypes making up at least 0.05% of the repertoire of each patient were included in the public clonotype analysis. Around 14 repertoires from age-matched healthy donors, obtained from immuneACCESS, served as clonality controls. The immuneACCESS repertoire file appears here via TCRdb, limited to in-frame rearrangements. These files lack a portion of the clones; in checked studies, under half of the deficit traces to unresolved V genes, and the cause of the others is not known. D and trimming were read from the DNA, whereas the V and J calls and clone size are those reported in that table. The sample profile shows about 160,000 clones; around 84% of them were found once. About 1.9% of the sample is taken by the ten largest.

The source of this sequence is a human donor with chronic lymphocytic leukemia. Sequencing was performed on PBMCs, taken after 12 months of ibrutinib treatment.

The CDR3 in this case is CASGDRVGANYGYTF. The DNA reads TGTGCCAGTGGAGACAGGGTTGGGGCAAACTATGGCTACACCTTC. The chain employs TRBV19 and TRBJ1-2, with 7 bases aligning to TRBD1. The CDR3 runs 15 residues from the cysteine to the phenylalanine. The entry retains the CDR3 DNA only, 45 bases that are in frame from base 1. Via the germline V gene (reference sequence), CDR1 is LNHDA and CDR2 SQIVND. The junction shows trimming of 8 bases on V and 2 bases on J, and the gene matches do not reach 11 bases of it. The full variable domain, with segments outside the CDR3 supplied by the reference TRBV19 and TRBJ1-2 proteins, appears as DGGITQSPKYLFRKEGQNVTLSCEQNLNHDAMYWYRQDPGQGLRLIYYSQIVNDFQKGDIAEGYSVSREKKESFPLTVTSAQKNPTAFYLCASGDRVGANYGYTFGSGTRLTVV.